This T cell receptor (beta chain) came from a study of Ad26.COV2.S vaccination and SARS-CoV-2 variants. As for treatment: about 20 received Ad26.COV2.S at low or high dose, single or two shots; several received placebo; per-sample allocation not given. Day 63 after the first injection of vaccine or placebo was the sampling time. V was pared by 3 bases and J by 3 bases, with 3 bases between. CDR1 is SGHVS and CDR2 is FQNEAQ in the germline V gene. This CDR3 has 12 residues. Profiled with immunoSEQ multiplex PCR; TCRdb holds only in-frame clones, not every one. The table has some 460,000 clones, around 89% seen once; the top ten hold under 2%. Study-wide findings and caveats: Vaccinees and placebo recipients showed similar non-spike TCR breadth. Spike-specific TCR breadth was greater in vaccine than placebo recipients. Once vaccination had occurred, spike-specific CD8+ and CD4+ T cell responses reportedly showed substantial breadth.

Turning to this clone: Its cognate antigen is unknown.

The chain is built from TRBV7-8 and TRBJ1-5; D is uncertain. The sequences come from peripheral blood, collected in a trial of Ad26.COV2.S vaccine versus placebo. This receptor was identified in a person between 18 and 59 years old who received the Ad26.COV2.S COVID-19 vaccine or a placebo. The CDR3 is CASSFNNQPQHF. CDR3 sequence (DNA): TGTGCCAGCAGCTTTAACAATCAGCCCCAGCATTTT.